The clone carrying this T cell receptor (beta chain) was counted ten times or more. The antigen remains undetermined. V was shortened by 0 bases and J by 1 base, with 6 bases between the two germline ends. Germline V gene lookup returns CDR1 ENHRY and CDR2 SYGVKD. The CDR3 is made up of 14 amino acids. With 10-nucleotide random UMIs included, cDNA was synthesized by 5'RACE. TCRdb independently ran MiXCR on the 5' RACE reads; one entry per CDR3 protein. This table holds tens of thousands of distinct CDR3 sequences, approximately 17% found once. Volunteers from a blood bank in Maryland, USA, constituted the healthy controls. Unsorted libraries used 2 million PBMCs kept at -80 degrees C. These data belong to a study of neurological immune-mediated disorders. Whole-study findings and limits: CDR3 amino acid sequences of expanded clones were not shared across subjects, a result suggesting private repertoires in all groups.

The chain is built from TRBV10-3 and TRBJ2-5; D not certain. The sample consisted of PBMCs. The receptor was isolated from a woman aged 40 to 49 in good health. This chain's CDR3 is CAISESILQETQYF. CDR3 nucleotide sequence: TGTGCCATCAGTGAGTCGATACTCCAAGAGACCCAGTACTTC.